This TCR beta chain was obtained from a study of T cells in Graves' hyperthyroidism and ophthalmopathy. On the study more broadly: Peripheral blood sampling occurred at initial diagnosis, before any treatment.

There were TCR beta CDR3 regions amplified from RNA transcripts. First-round RT-PCR of the TCR CDR3 relied on the HTBI primer set. TCRdb ran MiXCR on the multiplex PCR reads and lists one entry per CDR3 protein. The sample contains around 570,000 distinct CDR3 sequences, 20% of which appear only once. Subjects with ophthalmopathy showed a Clinical Activity Score no lower than 3, a NOSPECS grade no lower than 4, and a duration shorter than 3 months. Not enrolled were patients with uncontrolled infection, other autoimmune disease, pregnancy or lactation. Germline loops: CDR1 MNHEY, CDR2 SMNVEV (reference sequence). Trimming cost V 7 bases and J 2 bases, with 18 bases left between them. The CDR3 loop spans 16 amino acids. Points from the study as a whole: In blood, most of the thyroid clonotypes expanded above 0.001 were also present.

This clonotype occurred many times. Its antigen is unknown. Input material: blood. The J gene is TRBJ2-1, the V gene TRBV27; weak D call: TRBD2 (6 bases). This receptor was identified in a man aged 35 to 55 with Graves' ophthalmopathy. CDR3 sequence reads: CASKPAGLGTYNEQFF. The CDR3 nucleotides read TGTGCCAGCAAGCCGGCGGGACTTGGGACCTACAATGAGCAGTTCTTC.